This TCR beta chain was obtained from a study of T cells in localized non-small cell lung cancer. The length of the CDR3 is 18 residues. CDR1 and CDR2 from the germline V gene are LGHNA and YSLEER. Between the trimmed V and J ends, which lost 0 bases and 2 bases, there was a span of 17 bases. Sequencing used immunoSEQ multiplex PCR; TCRdb keeps in-frame clones, though not all of them. The data contain about 24,000 clones, more than 85% of them singletons. Notes on this clone: Its specificity is not known.

Study findings and constraints: Sequencing was restricted to one tumor region; therefore, heterogeneity remains possible. In adjacent lung, a median roughly 62 of the top 100 tumor clones were found. Elevated circulating T cell density in blood was associated with longer overall survival. The highest T cell clonality was in uninvolved adjacent lung, above tumor.

The V call is TRBV4-3, the J call TRBJ2-1; D ambiguous. The sequencing here drew on peripheral blood, taken before any cancer treatment. The sequence was collected from a man between 35 and 75 years old with stage III squamous cell lung carcinoma. For the CDR3, the DNA is TGCGCCAGCAGCCAAGATCCTCCCGACCCGAATACCTACAATGAGCAGTTCTTC. It is translated as CASSQDPPDPNTYNEQFF.